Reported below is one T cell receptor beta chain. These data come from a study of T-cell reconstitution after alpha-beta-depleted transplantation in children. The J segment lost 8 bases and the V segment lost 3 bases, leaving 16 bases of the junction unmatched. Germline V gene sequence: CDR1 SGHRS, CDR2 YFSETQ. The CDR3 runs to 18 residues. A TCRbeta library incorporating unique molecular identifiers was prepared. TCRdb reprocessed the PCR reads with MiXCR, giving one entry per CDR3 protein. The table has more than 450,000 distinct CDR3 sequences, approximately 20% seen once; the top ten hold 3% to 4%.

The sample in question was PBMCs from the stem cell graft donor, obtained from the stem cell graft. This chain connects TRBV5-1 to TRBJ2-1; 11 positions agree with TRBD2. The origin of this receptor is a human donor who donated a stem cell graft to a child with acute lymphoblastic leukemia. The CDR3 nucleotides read TGCGCCAGCAGCTCCAACCACGTACTAGCGGGAGCGATCCATGAGCAGTTCTTC. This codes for CASSSNHVLAGAIHEQFF. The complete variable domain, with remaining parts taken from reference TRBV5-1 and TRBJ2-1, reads KAGVTQTPRYLIKTRGQQVTLSCSPISGHRSVSWYQQTPGQGLQFLFEYFSETQRNKGNFPGRFSGRQFSNSRSEMNVSTLELGDSALYLCASSSNHVLAGAIHEQFFGPGTRLTVL.